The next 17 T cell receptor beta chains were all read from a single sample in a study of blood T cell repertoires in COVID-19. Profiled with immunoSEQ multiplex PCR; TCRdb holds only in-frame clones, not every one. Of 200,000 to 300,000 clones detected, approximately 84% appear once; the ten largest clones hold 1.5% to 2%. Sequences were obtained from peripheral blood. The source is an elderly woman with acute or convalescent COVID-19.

The CDR3 loop reads CATSRDRGHEQYF. The CDR3 region has the DNA TGTGCCACCAGCCGGGACAGGGGCCACGAGCAGTACTTC. The chain uses TRBV24-1 and TRBJ2-7; 10 positions match TRBD1. CDR1 and CDR2 from the germline V gene are KGHDR and SFDVKD. The CDR3 is 13 amino acids. V trimming: 7 bases; J trimming: 5 bases; junction bases outside the gene matches: 4.

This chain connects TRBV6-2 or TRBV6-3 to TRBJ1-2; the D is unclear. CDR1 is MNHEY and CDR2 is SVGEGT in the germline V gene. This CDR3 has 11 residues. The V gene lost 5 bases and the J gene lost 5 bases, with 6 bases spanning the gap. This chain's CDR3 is CASSEEYGYTF. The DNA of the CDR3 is TGTGCCAGCAGTGAGGAATATGGCTACACCTTC.

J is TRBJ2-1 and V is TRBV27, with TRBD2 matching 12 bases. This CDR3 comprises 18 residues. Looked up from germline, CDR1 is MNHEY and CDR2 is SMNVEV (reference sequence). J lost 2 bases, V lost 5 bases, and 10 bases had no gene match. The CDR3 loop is CASSLGLAGTITYNEQFF. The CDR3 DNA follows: TGTGCCAGCAGTCTCGGACTAGCGGGGACCATAACCTACAATGAGCAGTTCTTC.

This CDR3 is CASSPILGQRGTEAFF. In DNA, the CDR3 is TGTGCCAGCTCACCCATATTGGGACAGCGAGGCACTGAAGCTTTCTTT. This sequence joins TRBV18 and TRBJ1-1; 7 positions agree with TRBD1. Germline V gene lookup returns CDR1 KGHSH and CDR2 LQKENI. V gave up 3 bases and J gave up 4 bases; unmatched junction bases: 11. The CDR3 contains 16 residues.

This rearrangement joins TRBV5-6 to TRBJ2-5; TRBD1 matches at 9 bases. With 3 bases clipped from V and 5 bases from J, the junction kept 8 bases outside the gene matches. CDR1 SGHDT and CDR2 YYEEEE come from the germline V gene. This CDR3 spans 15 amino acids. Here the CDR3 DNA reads TGTGCCAGCAGCTCCGGGACAGGGTTTTGGGAGACCCAGTACTTC. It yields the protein CASSSGTGFWETQYF.

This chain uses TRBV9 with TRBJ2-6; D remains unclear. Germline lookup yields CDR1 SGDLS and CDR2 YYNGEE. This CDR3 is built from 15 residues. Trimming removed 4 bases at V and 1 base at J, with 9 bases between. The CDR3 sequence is CASSPVPSGANVLTF. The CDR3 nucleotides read TGTGCCAGCAGCCCGGTTCCTTCTGGGGCCAACGTCCTGACTTTC.

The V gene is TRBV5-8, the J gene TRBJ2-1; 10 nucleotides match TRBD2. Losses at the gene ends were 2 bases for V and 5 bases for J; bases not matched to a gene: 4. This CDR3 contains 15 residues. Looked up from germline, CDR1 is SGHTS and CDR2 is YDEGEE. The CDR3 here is CASSFRTSGNNEQFF. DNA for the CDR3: TGTGCCAGCAGCTTCAGGACTAGCGGAAACAATGAGCAGTTCTTC.

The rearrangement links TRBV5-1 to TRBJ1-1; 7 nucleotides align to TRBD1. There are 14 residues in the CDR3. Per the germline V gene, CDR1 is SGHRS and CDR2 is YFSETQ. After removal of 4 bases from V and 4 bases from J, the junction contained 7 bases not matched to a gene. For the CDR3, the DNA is TGCGCCAGCAGCGCTCGACAGGGAATCACTGAAGCTTTCTTT. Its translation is CASSARQGITEAFF. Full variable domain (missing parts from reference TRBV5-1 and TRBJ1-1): KAGVTQTPRYLIKTRGQQVTLSCSPISGHRSVSWYQQTPGQGLQFLFEYFSETQRNKGNFPGRFSGRQFSNSRSEMNVSTLELGDSALYLCASSARQGITEAFFGQGTRLTVV.

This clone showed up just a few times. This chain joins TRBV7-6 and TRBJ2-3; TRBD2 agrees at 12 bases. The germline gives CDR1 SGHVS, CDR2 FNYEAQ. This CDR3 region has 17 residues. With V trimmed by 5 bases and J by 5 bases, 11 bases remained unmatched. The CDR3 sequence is CASSPELAGGRRDTQYF. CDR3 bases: TGTGCCAGCAGCCCCGAGCTAGCGGGAGGGCGGAGAGATACGCAGTATTTT.

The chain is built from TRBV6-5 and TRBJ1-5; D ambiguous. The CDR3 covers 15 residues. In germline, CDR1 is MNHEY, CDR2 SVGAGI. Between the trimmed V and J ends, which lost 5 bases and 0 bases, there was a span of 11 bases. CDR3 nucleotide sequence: TGTGCCAGCAGTATTCAGGAAAATAGCAATCAGCCCCAGCATTTT. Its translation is CASSIQENSNQPQHF.

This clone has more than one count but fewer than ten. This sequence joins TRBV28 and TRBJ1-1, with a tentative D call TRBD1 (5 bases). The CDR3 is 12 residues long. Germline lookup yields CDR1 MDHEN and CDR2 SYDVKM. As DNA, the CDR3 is TGTGCGCTAAAGGGGCCAAACACTGAAGCTTTCTTT. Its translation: CALKGPNTEAFF.

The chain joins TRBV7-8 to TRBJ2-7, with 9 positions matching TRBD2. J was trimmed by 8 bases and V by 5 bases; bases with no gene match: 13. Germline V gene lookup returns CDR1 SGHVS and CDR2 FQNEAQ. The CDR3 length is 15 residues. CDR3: CASSPGGSGSKKQYF. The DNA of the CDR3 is TGTGCCAGCAGCCCAGGGGGTAGCGGGAGTAAGAAGCAGTACTTC.

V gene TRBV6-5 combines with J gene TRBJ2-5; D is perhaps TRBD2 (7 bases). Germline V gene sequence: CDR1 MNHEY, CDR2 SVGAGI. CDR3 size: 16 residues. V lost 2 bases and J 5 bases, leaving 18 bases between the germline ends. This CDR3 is CASSYGGGAASETQYF. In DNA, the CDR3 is TGTGCCAGCAGTTACGGGGGGGGCGCCGCGTCGGAGACCCAGTACTTC.

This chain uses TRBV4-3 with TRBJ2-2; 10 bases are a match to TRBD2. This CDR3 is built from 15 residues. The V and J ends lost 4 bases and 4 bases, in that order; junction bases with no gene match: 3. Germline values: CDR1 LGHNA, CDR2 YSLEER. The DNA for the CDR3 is TGCGCCAGCAGCCCGGTAGCGGGGGGCACCGGGGAGCTGTTTTTT. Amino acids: CASSPVAGGTGELFF.

The DNA of the CDR3 is TGTGCCAGCAGCTTGGGGAGAAACACTGAAGCTTTCTTT. Encoded protein: CASSLGRNTEAFF. The rearrangement joins TRBV9 to TRBJ1-1, with D unclear. V was cut by 4 bases and J by 2 bases, with 9 bases left in between. Germline V gene data show CDR1 as SGDLS and CDR2 as YYNGEE. This CDR3 region has 13 residues.

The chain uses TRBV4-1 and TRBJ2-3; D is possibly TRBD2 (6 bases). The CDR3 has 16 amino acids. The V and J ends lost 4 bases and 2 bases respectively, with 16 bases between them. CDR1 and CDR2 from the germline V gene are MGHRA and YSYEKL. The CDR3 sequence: CASSLYGGPTTDTQYF. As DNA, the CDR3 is TGCGCCAGCAGCCTCTACGGAGGGCCGACCACAGATACGCAGTATTTT.

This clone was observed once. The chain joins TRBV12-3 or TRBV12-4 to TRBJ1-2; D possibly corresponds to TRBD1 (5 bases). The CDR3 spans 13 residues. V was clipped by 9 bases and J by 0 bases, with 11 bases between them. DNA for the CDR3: TGTGCCAGTACAGGCCTATCTAACTATGGCTACACCTTC. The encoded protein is CASTGLSNYGYTF.